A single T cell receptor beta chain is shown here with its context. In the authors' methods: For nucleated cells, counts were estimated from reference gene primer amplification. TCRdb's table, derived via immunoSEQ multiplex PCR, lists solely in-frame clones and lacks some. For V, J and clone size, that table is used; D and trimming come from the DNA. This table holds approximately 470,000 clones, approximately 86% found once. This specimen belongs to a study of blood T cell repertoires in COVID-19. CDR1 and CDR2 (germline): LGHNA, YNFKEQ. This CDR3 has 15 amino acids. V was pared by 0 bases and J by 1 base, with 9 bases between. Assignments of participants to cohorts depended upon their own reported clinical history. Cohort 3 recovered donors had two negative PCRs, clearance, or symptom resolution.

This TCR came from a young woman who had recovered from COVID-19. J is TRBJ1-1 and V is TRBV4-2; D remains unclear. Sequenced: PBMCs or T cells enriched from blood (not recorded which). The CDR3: CASSQDRFENTEAFF. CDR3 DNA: TGTGCCAGCAGCCAAGACAGGTTTGAGAACACTGAAGCTTTCTTT.